This passage covers 2 T cell receptor beta chains from one sample sequenced in a study of memory CD4+ T cells and cytomegalovirus serostatus. TCRdb's copy holds only in-frame clones and misses some; the assay was immunoSEQ multiplex PCR. The sample includes 55,000 to 75,000 clones, roughly four fifths of them seen just once. Single viable CD3+CD4+CD8-CD45RO+ cells were sorted as the memory CD4+ T cells. Input material: memory CD4+ T cells from blood. These receptors came from an adult in good health and CMV-seronegative.

The chain has TRBV5-8 and TRBJ1-6; the D is unclear. CDR1 and CDR2 from the germline V gene are SGHTS and YDEGEE. The CDR3 runs to 14 residues. The germline V and J ends were trimmed by 4 bases and 8 bases, with 13 bases remaining between them. The CDR3 loop reads CASSRTSGDSPLHF. CDR3 nucleotide sequence: TGTGCCAGCAGCCGAACCTCTGGGGATTCACCCCTCCACTTT.

V and J are TRBV2 and TRBJ1-3, with TRBD1 as a possible D gene (5 bases). The CDR3 is made up of 16 amino acids. Germline-derived CDR1 and CDR2 are SNHLY and FYNNEI. Trimming left V 6 bases short and J 0 bases short, with 15 bases between. CDR3 region: CASSYLDTRSGNTIYF. CDR3 nucleotide sequence: TGTGCCAGCAGCTACCTGGACACCCGCTCTGGAAACACCATATATTTT. The whole variable domain, filled in from reference TRBV2 and TRBJ1-3, reads EPEVTQTPSHQVTQMGQEVILRCVPISNHLYFYWYRQILGQKVEFLVSFYNNEISEKSEIFDDQFSVERPDGSNFTLKIRSTKLEDSAMYFCASSYLDTRSGNTIYFGEGSWLTVV.